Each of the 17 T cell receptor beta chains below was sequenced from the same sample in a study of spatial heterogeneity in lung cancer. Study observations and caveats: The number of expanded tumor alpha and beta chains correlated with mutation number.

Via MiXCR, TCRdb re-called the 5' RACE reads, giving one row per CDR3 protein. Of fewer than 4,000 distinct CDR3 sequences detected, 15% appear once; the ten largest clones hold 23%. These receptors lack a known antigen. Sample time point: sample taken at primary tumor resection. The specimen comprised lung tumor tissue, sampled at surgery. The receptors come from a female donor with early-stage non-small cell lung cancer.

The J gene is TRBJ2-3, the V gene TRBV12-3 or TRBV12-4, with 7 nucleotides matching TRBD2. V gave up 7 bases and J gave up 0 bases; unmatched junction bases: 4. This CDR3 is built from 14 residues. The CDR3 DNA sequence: TGTGCCAGCAAGGGAGGGTATAGCACAGATACGCAGTATTTT. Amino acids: CASKGGYSTDTQYF.

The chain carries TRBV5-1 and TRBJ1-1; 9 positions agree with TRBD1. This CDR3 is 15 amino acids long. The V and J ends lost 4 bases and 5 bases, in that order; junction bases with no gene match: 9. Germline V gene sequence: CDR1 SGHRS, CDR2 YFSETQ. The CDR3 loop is CASSTGQGIWTEAFF. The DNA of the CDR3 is TGCGCCAGCAGCACGGGACAGGGAATTTGGACTGAAGCTTTCTTT.

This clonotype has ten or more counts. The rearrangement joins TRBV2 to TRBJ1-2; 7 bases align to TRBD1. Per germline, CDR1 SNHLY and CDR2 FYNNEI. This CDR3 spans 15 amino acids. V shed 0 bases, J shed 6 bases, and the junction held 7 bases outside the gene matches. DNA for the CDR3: TGTGCCAGCAGTGAAGCGGGGAGAACAGGGGATGGCTACACCTTC. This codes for CASSEAGRTGDGYTF.

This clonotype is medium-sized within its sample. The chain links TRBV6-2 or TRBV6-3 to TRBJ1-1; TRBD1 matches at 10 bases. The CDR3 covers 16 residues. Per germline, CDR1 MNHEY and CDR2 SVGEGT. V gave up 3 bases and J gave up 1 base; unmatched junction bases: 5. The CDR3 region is CASSYGRTGGNTEAFF. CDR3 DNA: TGTGCCAGCAGTTATGGGAGGACAGGGGGGAACACTGAAGCTTTCTTT.

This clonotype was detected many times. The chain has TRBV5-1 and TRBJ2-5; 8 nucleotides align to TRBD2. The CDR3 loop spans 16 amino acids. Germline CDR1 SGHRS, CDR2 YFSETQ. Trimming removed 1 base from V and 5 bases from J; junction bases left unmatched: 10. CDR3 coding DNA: TGCGCCAGCAGCTTGCGTCCGCCGGGACTAGGGGAGACCCAGTACTTC. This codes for CASSLRPPGLGETQYF.

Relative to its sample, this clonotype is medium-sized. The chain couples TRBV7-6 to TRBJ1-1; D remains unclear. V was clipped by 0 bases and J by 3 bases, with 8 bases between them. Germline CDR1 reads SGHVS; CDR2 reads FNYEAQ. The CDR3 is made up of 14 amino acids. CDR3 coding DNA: TGTGCCAGCAGCTTAGCGGACCGTGACACTGAAGCTTTCTTT. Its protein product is CASSLADRDTEAFF. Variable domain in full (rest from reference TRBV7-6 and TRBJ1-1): GAGVSQSPRYKVTKRGQDVALRCDPISGHVSLYWYRQALGQGPEFLTYFNYEAQQDKSGLPNDRFSAERPEGSISTLTIQRTEQRDSAMYRCASSLADRDTEAFFGQGTRLTVV.

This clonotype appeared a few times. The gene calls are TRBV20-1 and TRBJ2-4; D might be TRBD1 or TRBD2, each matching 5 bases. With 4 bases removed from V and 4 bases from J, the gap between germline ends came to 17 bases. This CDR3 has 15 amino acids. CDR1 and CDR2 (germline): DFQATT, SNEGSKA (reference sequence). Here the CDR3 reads CSAKGQRGKKNIQYF. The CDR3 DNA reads TGCAGTGCTAAGGGCCAGAGGGGCAAAAAAAACATTCAGTACTTC.

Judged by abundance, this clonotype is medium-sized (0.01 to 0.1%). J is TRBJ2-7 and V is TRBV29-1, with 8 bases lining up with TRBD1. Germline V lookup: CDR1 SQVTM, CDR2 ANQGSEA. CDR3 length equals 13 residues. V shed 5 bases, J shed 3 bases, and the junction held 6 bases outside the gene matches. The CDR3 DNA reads TGCAGCGTTAGGAAGGGACAGGTCTACGAGCAGTACTTC. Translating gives CSVRKGQVYEQYF.

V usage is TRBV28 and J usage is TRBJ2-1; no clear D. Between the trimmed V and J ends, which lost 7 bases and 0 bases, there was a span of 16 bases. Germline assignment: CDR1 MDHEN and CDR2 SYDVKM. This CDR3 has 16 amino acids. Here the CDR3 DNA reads TGTGCCAGCACCCGTTCCCAGAACCCCTCCTACAATGAGCAGTTCTTC. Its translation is CASTRSQNPSYNEQFF.

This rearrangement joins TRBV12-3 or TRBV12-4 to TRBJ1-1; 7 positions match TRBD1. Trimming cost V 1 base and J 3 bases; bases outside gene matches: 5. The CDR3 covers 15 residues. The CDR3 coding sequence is TGTGCCAGCAGTTTAGGTAGGGGGCCGGACACTGAAGCTTTCTTT. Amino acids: CASSLGRGPDTEAFF.

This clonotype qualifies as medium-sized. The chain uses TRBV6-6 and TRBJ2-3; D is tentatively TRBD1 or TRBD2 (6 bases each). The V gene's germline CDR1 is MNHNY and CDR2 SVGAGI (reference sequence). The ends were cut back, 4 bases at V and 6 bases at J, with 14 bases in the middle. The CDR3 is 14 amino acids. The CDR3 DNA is TGTGCCAGCAGTTGGGGGGCCCGGGCGGATACGCAGTATTTT. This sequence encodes CASSWGARADTQYF.

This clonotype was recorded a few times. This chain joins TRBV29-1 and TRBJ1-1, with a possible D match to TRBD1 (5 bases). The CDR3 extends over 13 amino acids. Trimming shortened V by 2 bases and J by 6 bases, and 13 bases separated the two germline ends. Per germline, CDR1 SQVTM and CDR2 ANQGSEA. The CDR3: CSVELTAGPEAFF. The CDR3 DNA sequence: TGCAGCGTTGAACTCACCGCAGGGCCTGAAGCTTTCTTT. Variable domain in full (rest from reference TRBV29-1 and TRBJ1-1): SAVISQKPSRDICQRGTSLTIQCQVDSQVTMMFWYRQQPGQSLTLIATANQGSEATYESGFVIDKFPISRPNLTFSTLTVSNMSPEDSSIYLCSVELTAGPEAFFGQGTRLTVV.

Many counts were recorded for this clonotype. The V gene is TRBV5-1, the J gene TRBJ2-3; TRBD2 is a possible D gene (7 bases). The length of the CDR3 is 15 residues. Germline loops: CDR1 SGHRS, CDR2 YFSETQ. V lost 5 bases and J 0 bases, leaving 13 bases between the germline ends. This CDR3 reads CASRGGGLSTDTQYF. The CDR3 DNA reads TGCGCCAGCAGGGGCGGGGGCCTTAGCACAGATACGCAGTATTTT. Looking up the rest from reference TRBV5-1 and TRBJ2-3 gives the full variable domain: KAGVTQTPRYLIKTRGQQVTLSCSPISGHRSVSWYQQTPGQGLQFLFEYFSETQRNKGNFPGRFSGRQFSNSRSEMNVSTLELGDSALYLCASRGGGLSTDTQYFGPGTRLTVL.

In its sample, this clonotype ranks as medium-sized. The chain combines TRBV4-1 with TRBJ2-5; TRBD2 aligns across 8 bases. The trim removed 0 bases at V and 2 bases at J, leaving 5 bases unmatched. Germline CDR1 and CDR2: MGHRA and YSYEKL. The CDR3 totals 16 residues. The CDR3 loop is CASSQDPGLVQETQYF. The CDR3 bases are TGCGCCAGCAGCCAAGATCCGGGACTAGTGCAAGAGACCCAGTACTTC.

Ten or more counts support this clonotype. The CDR3 DNA reads as TGCGCCAGCAGCTTAGTTGGACTTTACTCGGATGGCAGCACTGAAGCTTTCTTT. This codes for CASSLVGLYSDGSTEAFF. This chain uses TRBV5-1 with TRBJ1-1, with D uncertain. CDR1 and CDR2 from the germline V gene are SGHRS and YFSETQ. V was pared by 2 bases and J by 4 bases, with 24 bases between. The CDR3 has 18 residues.

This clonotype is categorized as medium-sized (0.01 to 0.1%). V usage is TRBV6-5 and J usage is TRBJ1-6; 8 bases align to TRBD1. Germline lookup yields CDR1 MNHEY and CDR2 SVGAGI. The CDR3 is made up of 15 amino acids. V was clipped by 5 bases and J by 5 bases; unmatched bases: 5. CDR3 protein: CASSPQTGDNSPLHF. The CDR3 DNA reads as TGTGCCAGCAGTCCTCAGACAGGGGATAATTCACCCCTCCACTTT.

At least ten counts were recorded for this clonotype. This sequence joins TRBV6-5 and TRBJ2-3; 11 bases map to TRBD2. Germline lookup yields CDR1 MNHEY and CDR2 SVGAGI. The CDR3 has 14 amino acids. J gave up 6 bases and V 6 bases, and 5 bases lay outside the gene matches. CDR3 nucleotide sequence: TGTGCCAGCAGCCTTAGCGGGGGGGCCGATACGCAGTATTTT. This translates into CASSLSGGADTQYF.